Below, 8 T cell receptor beta chains from the same sample are listed, as sequenced in a study of Ad26.COV2.S vaccination and SARS-CoV-2 variants. Some clones are missing from TCRdb's copy, which holds only in-frame ones; the method was immunoSEQ multiplex PCR. The sample carries nearly 95,000 clones, approximately 82% recorded once. The sample in question was peripheral blood, obtained after recovery from COVID-19. The receptors come from a human donor who had recovered from COVID-19.

The chain joins TRBV19 to TRBJ1-2; D may be TRBD1 (6 bases). Germline V gives CDR1 LNHDA, CDR2 SQIVND (reference sequence). The CDR3 extends over 16 amino acids. V was trimmed by 5 bases and J by 1 base, leaving 17 bases between them. The CDR3 is CASSPGPGTHNYGYTF. DNA of the CDR3: TGTGCCAGTAGTCCCGGCCCTGGGACACATAACTATGGCTACACCTTC.

The chain has TRBV19 and TRBJ2-3; unclear D gene. The V gene lost 4 bases and the J gene lost 0 bases, with 8 bases spanning the gap. Germline CDR1 is LNHDA and CDR2 is SQIVND (reference sequence). The CDR3 runs to 14 residues. CDR3: CASSKTSSTDTQYF. The CDR3 DNA sequence: TGTGCCAGTAGTAAAACATCTAGCACAGATACGCAGTATTTT.

The chain joins TRBV5-6 to TRBJ1-4, with 7 bases identical to TRBD1. The CDR3 is 18 residues long. With V trimmed by 3 bases and J by 3 bases, 14 bases remained unmatched. CDR1 and CDR2 (germline): SGHDT, YYEEEE. CDR3 sequence (DNA): TGTGCCAGCAGCTCCATTATTGGGTCGGGACAGCCTAATGAAAAACTGTTTTTT. Translated: CASSSIIGSGQPNEKLFF.

The chain employs TRBV28 and TRBJ2-7; D is undetermined. Trimming cost V 6 bases and J 3 bases, with 12 bases left between them. Germline V CDR1 and CDR2: MDHEN, SYDVKM. The CDR3 contains 13 residues. In nucleotides, the CDR3 is TGTGCCAGCAGCCTTCCACGACGCTACGAGCAGTACTTC. Translation gives CASSLPRRYEQYF.

The chain is built from TRBV12-5 and TRBJ1-1; 9 nucleotides align to TRBD1. Germline values: CDR1 LGHNT, CDR2 FRNRAP. The V gene end was trimmed by 0 bases and the J gene end by 5 bases; junction bases not matched to a gene: 13. This CDR3 is 18 amino acids long. The CDR3 protein is CASGLVSGTGMMWTEAFF. The DNA for the CDR3 is TGTGCTAGTGGTTTGGTTAGTGGGACAGGGATGATGTGGACTGAAGCTTTCTTT.

The chain carries TRBV5-3 and TRBJ1-6; D gene uncertain. TRBV5-3 is flagged as an ORF with uncertain function. This CDR3 contains 11 residues. The germline V and J ends were trimmed by 5 bases and 10 bases, with 7 bases remaining between them. The CDR3 here is CARRCMSPLHF. The DNA for the CDR3 is TGTGCCAGAAGATGCATGTCACCCCTCCACTTT.

The chain couples TRBV29-1 to TRBJ2-3; TRBD1 is a possible D gene (6 bases). The CDR3 contains 14 residues. The V and J ends lost 2 bases and 1 base respectively, with 10 bases between them. Germline V gene data show CDR1 as SQVTM and CDR2 as ANQGSEA. CDR3 DNA: TGCAGCGTTGAACAGGGGACGGGCACAGATACGCAGTATTTT. Translation: CSVEQGTGTDTQYF.

The chain recombines TRBV28 with TRBJ2-7; tentatively, D is TRBD2 (6 bases). Trimming stripped 3 bases from V and 6 bases from J, with 18 bases between. This CDR3 has 15 amino acids. CDR1 is MDHEN, CDR2 SYDVKM, per germline. This CDR3 reads CASSFLPGARGEQYF. The CDR3 coding sequence is TGTGCCAGCAGTTTTTTACCGGGAGCTCGCGGCGAGCAGTACTTC.